The next 6 T cell receptor beta chains were all read from a single sample in a study of blood T cell repertoires in COVID-19. Method: immunoSEQ multiplex PCR; TCRdb's copy keeps in-frame clones and lacks some. The table records roughly 300,000 clones, over 75% of them present only once. The source material was PBMCs or T cells enriched from blood (not recorded which). These receptors originate from a woman aged 25-40 years who had recovered from COVID-19.

This chain connects TRBV27 to TRBJ2-3; TRBD1 aligns across 7 bases. This CDR3 region has 18 residues. V shed 6 bases and J 1 base; nucleotides not matched to a gene: 16. The germline CDR1 and CDR2 sequences are MNHEY and SMNVEV (reference sequence). This CDR3 reads CASRHTGVPAPGTDTQYF. CDR3 DNA sequence: TGTGCCAGCAGGCATACAGGGGTCCCGGCGCCGGGCACAGATACGCAGTATTTT.

This chain joins TRBV2 and TRBJ2-1, with D tentatively TRBD2 (5 bases). The CDR3 contains 14 residues. Trimming removed 1 base at V and 5 bases at J, with 9 bases between. Germline V lookup: CDR1 SNHLY, CDR2 FYNNEI. Here the CDR3 DNA reads TGTGCCAGCAGTGAAGGGCCAGCGGACAATGAGCAGTTCTTC. It is translated as CASSEGPADNEQFF.

The chain employs TRBV6-2 or TRBV6-3 and TRBJ2-7, with D maybe TRBD2 (6 bases). This CDR3 spans 15 amino acids. With 0 bases removed from V and 2 bases from J, the gap between germline ends came to 11 bases. Germline V gene data show CDR1 as MNHEY and CDR2 as SVGEGT. The CDR3 here is CASSYSARDPYEQYF. CDR3 nucleotide sequence: TGTGCCAGCAGTTACTCGGCGCGGGACCCCTACGAGCAGTACTTC.

This clone has only a few counts. This chain's CDR3 is CASSLESGTWGSPLHF. The CDR3, as DNA: TGTGCCAGCAGCCTCGAGTCAGGGACTTGGGGTTCACCCCTCCACTTT. J is TRBJ1-6 and V is TRBV11-2; tentative D call: TRBD1 (5 bases). Trimming removed 5 bases at V and 9 bases at J, with 20 bases between. This CDR3 comprises 16 residues. Germline CDR1 SGHAT, CDR2 FQNNGV. Drawing the rest from reference TRBV11-2 and TRBJ1-6, the complete variable domain is EAGVAQSPRYKIIEKRQSVAFWCNPISGHATLYWYQQILGQGPKLLIQFQNNGVVDDSQLPKDRFSAERLKGVDSTLKIQPAKLEDSAVYLCASSLESGTWGSPLHFGNGTRLTVT.

The V gene is TRBV3-1 (or the pseudogene TRBV3-2), the J gene TRBJ1-6; 10 bases are shared with TRBD1. In germline, CDR1 is LGHDT, CDR2 YNNKEL (reference sequence). The junction had 6 bases not matched to a gene; V was cut back by 3 bases and J by 10 bases. CDR3 length equals 15 residues. The CDR3 loop is CASSQGGTGVSPLHF. CDR3 DNA: TGTGCCAGCAGCCAGGGCGGGACAGGGGTATCACCCCTCCACTTT.

The chain uses TRBV2 and TRBJ1-1, with 9 bases aligning to TRBD1. There are 14 residues in the CDR3. V trimming: 6 bases; J trimming: 4 bases; junction bases outside the gene matches: 6. CDR1 and CDR2 (germline): SNHLY, FYNNEI. Here the CDR3 reads CASRPGQGFTEAFF. The CDR3 coding sequence is TGTGCCAGCAGGCCGGGACAGGGCTTCACTGAAGCTTTCTTT.